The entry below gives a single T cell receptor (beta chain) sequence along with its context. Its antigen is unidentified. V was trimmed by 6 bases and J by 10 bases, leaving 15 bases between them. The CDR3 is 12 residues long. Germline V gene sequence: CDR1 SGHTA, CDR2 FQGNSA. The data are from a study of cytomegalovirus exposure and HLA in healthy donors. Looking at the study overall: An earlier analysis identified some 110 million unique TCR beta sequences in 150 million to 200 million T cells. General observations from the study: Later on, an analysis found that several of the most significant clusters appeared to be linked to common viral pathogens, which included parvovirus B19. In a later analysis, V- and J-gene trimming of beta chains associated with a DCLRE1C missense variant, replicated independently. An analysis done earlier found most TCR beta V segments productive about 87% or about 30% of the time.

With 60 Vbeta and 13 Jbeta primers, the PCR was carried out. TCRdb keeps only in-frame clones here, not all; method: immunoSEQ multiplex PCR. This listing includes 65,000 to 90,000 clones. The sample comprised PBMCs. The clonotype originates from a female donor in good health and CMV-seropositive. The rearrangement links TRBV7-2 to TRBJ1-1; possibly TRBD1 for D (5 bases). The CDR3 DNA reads TGTGCCAGCAGATACACGGGGGGTCCAGCTTTCTTT. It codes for CASRYTGGPAFF.